The clone carrying this T cell receptor beta chain appeared many times. The antigen remains undetermined. Amplification yielded TCR beta CDR3 regions, with RNA transcripts as the source. Researchers ran a first-round RT-PCR on the TCR CDR3 using the HTBI primer set. Via MiXCR, TCRdb re-called the multiplex PCR reads, giving one row per CDR3 protein. The profile shows approximately 700,000 distinct CDR3 sequences, nearly 45% of them singletons. Per the germline V gene, CDR1 is SNHLY and CDR2 is FYNNEI. This CDR3 has 13 amino acids. J lost 0 bases, V lost 8 bases, and 4 bases had no gene match. This entry belongs to a study of T cells in Graves' hyperthyroidism and ophthalmopathy. Study-wide points: In the blood, most expanded thyroid clonotypes above 0.001 appeared as well.

Orbital computed tomography, thyroid ultrasound, serum thyroxine and TRAb, and clinical symptoms together informed the diagnoses. The sample comprised peripheral blood or thyroid tissue (not recorded which). The chain carries TRBV2 and TRBJ2-7, with TRBD2 matching 7 bases. This TCR was sampled from an adult man with Graves' disease, either hyperthyroidism or ophthalmopathy (not recorded which). For the CDR3, the DNA is TGTGCCAGCCGCCGGGACTACTCCTACGAGCAGTACTTC. This sequence encodes CASRRDYSYEQYF.